These 16 T cell receptor beta chains originate from one sample sequenced in a study of regulatory T cells in long-lasting Graves disease. Time point reported: persistent/refractory GD, antithyroid drugs over 5 years with positive TRAb. The authors made the TCR library using RNA they extracted from PBMCs. Libraries of TCR beta came from iRepertoire HTBI primers plus Arm-PCR of CDR3 regions. TCRdb recomputed calls from the multiplex PCR reads with MiXCR, one row per CDR3 protein. This sample has about 290,000 distinct CDR3 sequences; 22% occur once, and the top ten carry roughly three fifths. The sample consisted of peripheral blood mononuclear cells (PBMCs), taken when the disease was refractory, from a patient treated with antithyroid drugs. These receptors all stem from a female donor with Graves disease.

Notes on this clonotype: Possible read error: a much larger clone is one base away. The V gene is TRBV11-1, the J gene TRBJ1-1, with D possibly TRBD1 on 5 matching bases. Germline V lookup: CDR1 SGHAT, CDR2 FQDESV (reference sequence). The CDR3 has 15 residues. CDR3 sequence (DNA): TGTGCCGGCAGCTTAAGGCGGGGCCATCACACTGAAGCTTTCTTT. Translating it yields CAGSLRRGHHTEAFF.

The chain couples TRBV20-1 to TRBJ2-3, with TRBD2 as a possible D gene (6 bases). This CDR3 has 15 residues. The V and J ends lost 5 bases and 5 bases respectively, with 20 bases between them. The germline CDR1 and CDR2 sequences are DFQATT and SNEGSKA (reference sequence). This chain's CDR3 is CSAGRRELAQDTQYF. CDR3 DNA: TGCAGTGCTGGGAGAAGGGAACTAGCACAAGATACGCAGTATTTT.

This clonotype was picked up a small number of times. The V gene is TRBV3-1, the J gene TRBJ2-7; D is perhaps TRBD2 (6 bases). Trimming cost V 4 bases and J 5 bases, with 12 bases left between them. Looked up from germline, CDR1 is LGHDT and CDR2 is YNNKEL (reference sequence). The CDR3 is 13 residues long. The chain's CDR3 is CASSRLGEDEQYF. Here the CDR3 DNA reads TGTGCCAGCAGCCGACTCGGGGAGGACGAGCAGTACTTC.

The chain recombines TRBV7-6 with TRBJ2-7, with D unclear. V was cut by 5 bases and J by 4 bases, with 15 bases left in between. CDR3 length equals 14 residues. Germline lookup yields CDR1 SGHVS and CDR2 FNYEAQ. The CDR3 here is CASSPGWNGYEQYF. The DNA of the CDR3 is TGTGCCAGCAGCCCCGGGTGGAACGGATACGAGCAGTACTTC.

This clonotype occurred many times. The chain uses TRBV15 and TRBJ1-1, with 7 nucleotides matching TRBD1. The CDR3 is 16 residues long. Germline V gene sequence: CDR1 LNHNV, CDR2 YYDKDF (reference sequence). J gave up 0 bases and V 7 bases, and 11 bases lay outside the gene matches. CDR3 amino acids: CATTQGRTGLNTEAFF. CDR3 nucleotides: TGTGCCACCACCCAGGGGAGGACAGGTCTGAACACTGAAGCTTTCTTT.

This chain links TRBV28 with TRBJ2-1; D possibly corresponds to TRBD1 (6 bases). V was shortened by 5 bases and J by 0 bases, with 14 bases between the two germline ends. The CDR3 covers 16 residues. CDR1 and CDR2 from the germline V gene are MDHEN and SYDVKM. The CDR3, as DNA: TGTGCCAGCAGTCCACGCCCACAGGGCTCCTACAATGAGCAGTTCTTC. Protein sequence: CASSPRPQGSYNEQFF.

V gene TRBV9 combines with J gene TRBJ2-5; unclear D gene. Trimming removed 4 bases at V and 2 bases at J, with 15 bases between. This CDR3 contains 15 residues. Germline V gene data show CDR1 as SGDLS and CDR2 as YYNGEE. The CDR3 DNA follows: TGTGCCAGCAGCCAACCATCAGCCGGACAAGAGACCCAGTACTTC. This sequence encodes CASSQPSAGQETQYF.

This clonotype was counted ten times or more. The rearrangement joins TRBV7-2 to TRBJ1-4; D gene ambiguous. The germline V and J ends were trimmed by 1 base and 6 bases, with 12 bases remaining between them. The CDR3 covers 15 residues. The germline CDR1 and CDR2 sequences are SGHTA and FQGNSA. CDR3 DNA sequence: TGTGCCAGCAGCTTAGGAGGAGGCCCCGATGAAAAACTGTTTTTT. Amino acid sequence: CASSLGGGPDEKLFF.

The rearrangement links TRBV30 to TRBJ2-7, with D possibly matching TRBD2 (5 bases). The length of the CDR3 is 14 residues. Germline CDR1 and CDR2: GTSNPN and SVGIG (reference sequence). V dropped 3 bases and J dropped 4 bases, with 16 bases sitting between them. CDR3 in amino acids: CAWRHPGSGYEQYF. The DNA for the CDR3 is TGTGCCTGGAGGCACCCGGGAAGTGGATACGAGCAGTACTTC.

The table lists this clonotype with many counts. This chain connects TRBV28 to TRBJ2-5, with D uncertain. V lost 6 bases and J 4 bases, leaving 6 bases between the germline ends. The CDR3 is 11 amino acids. Germline CDR1 reads MDHEN; CDR2 reads SYDVKM. CDR3 protein: CASRRTETQYF. CDR3 bases: TGTGCCAGCAGACGTACAGAGACCCAGTACTTC.

Only a few counts were recorded for this clonotype. The V call is TRBV5-5, the J call TRBJ1-4; the D gene is possibly TRBD1 (5 bases). CDR1 and CDR2 (germline): SGHKS, YYEKEE (reference sequence). The CDR3 is 17 amino acids. Trimming shortened V by 0 bases and J by 4 bases, and 16 bases separated the two germline ends. CDR3 nucleotides: TGTGCCAGCAGCTTGGCCGCGGGGACGGCCTATAATGAAAAACTGTTTTTT. The encoded protein is CASSLAAGTAYNEKLFF.

This clonotype was seen repeatedly, ten times or more. The chain joins TRBV7-8 to TRBJ1-2, with D unresolved. The CDR3 spans 13 residues. V lost 5 bases and J 4 bases, leaving 11 bases between the germline ends. Germline V CDR1 and CDR2: SGHVS, FQNEAQ. CDR3 region: CASSPEGFYGYTF. In DNA form, the CDR3 reads TGTGCCAGCAGCCCTGAAGGGTTCTATGGCTACACCTTC. The whole variable domain, remainder taken from reference TRBV7-8 and TRBJ1-2, is GAGVSQSPRYKVAKRGQDVALRCDPISGHVSLFWYQQALGQGPEFLTYFQNEAQLDKSGLPSDRFFAERPEGSVSTLKIQRTQQEDSAVYLCASSPEGFYGYTFGSGTRLTVV.

The rearrangement uses TRBV20-1 and TRBJ2-3; a weak D match, TRBD2 (6 bases). Trimming took 2 bases from V and 2 from J, leaving 17 bases between them. Germline assignment: CDR1 DFQATT and CDR2 SNEGSKA (reference sequence). The CDR3 totals 16 residues. CDR3 sequence: CSARPLRAGSTDTQYF. In DNA, the CDR3 is TGCAGTGCTAGACCCCTACGAGCGGGCTCCACAGATACGCAGTATTTT.

In its sample, this clonotype was seen a few times. The chain couples TRBV6-1 to TRBJ1-1, with TRBD1 as a possible D gene (5 bases). V was cut by 7 bases and J by 0 bases, with 9 bases left in between. CDR3 length equals 13 residues. Germline CDR1 and CDR2: MNHNS and SASEGT. The DNA of the CDR3 is TGTGCCAGCACTAAGGGGATGAACACTGAAGCTTTCTTT. This translates into CASTKGMNTEAFF.

This clonotype came up a few times. This chain uses TRBV7-8 with TRBJ2-7; D not certain. The CDR3 loop spans 13 amino acids. Trimming removed 5 bases at V and 7 bases at J, with 15 bases between. CDR1 SGHVS and CDR2 FQNEAQ come from the germline V gene. CDR3: CASSPRAPEEQYF. Here the CDR3 DNA reads TGTGCCAGCAGCCCACGGGCACCAGAGGAGCAGTACTTC.

The chain combines TRBV27 with TRBJ1-1; 10 positions match TRBD1. V lost 6 bases, J lost 13 bases, and 14 bases stayed unmatched. Germline values: CDR1 MNHEY, CDR2 SMNVEV (reference sequence). The CDR3 covers 14 residues. In nucleotides, the CDR3 is TGTGCCAGCAGGGCAAGGGGAGACAGGGGGCCTGATTTCTTT. Its protein is CASRARGDRGPDFF.